This T cell receptor beta chain comes out of a study of control samples from healthy donors and cancer patients. The CDR3 is made up of 15 amino acids. V lost 4 bases and J lost 2; bases outside the gene matches: 3. Looked up from germline, CDR1 is MRHNA and CDR2 is SNTAGT. The data were produced by immunoSEQ multiplex PCR, yet TCRdb's version contains in-frame clones alone and is incomplete. Its clone listing holds about 190,000 clones. The clonotype originates from a woman aged 30 to 39 in good health. The sequenced sample consisted of blood. The genes are TRBV6-4 and TRBJ2-1, with TRBD2 matching 9 bases. As DNA, the CDR3 is TGTGCCAGCAGTGGCGTAGCGGGGGCCTACAATGAGCAGTTCTTC. Translation gives CASSGVAGAYNEQFF.